This section outlines one T cell receptor (beta chain) sequence together with its context. The clone's antigen remains unknown. Base qualities are not at hand, and no much larger clone is one base apart. These data belong to a study of T cell changes during pregnancy in multiple sclerosis (dated by TCRdb to the late 2010s). Notes on the research overall: The study examined how the T cell repertoire changed over the course of pregnancy in women with multiple sclerosis.

As encoded in the germline V gene (reference sequence), CDR1 is DFQATT while CDR2 is SNEGSKA. The trim is 3 bases for V and 4 bases for J, with a gap of 7 bases between the germline ends. The cysteine opens and the phenylalanine closes a CDR3 of 11 amino acids. Only CDR3 DNA is held: 33 bases, read in frame from base 1. The library relied on the immunoSEQ multiplex PCR assay. TCRdb retrieved this table from immuneACCESS and kept in-frame rearrangements only. Not all clones are present; in checked studies, unresolved V genes account for under half, and no reason is known for the remainder. The sample table contains 95,000 to 150,000 clones; only one count was recorded for 85% to 95% of them. The ten most abundant clones make up 6.2% of the sample.

This TCR was sampled from a female donor with multiple sclerosis, enrolled in a pregnancy study. The material sequenced was peripheral blood, taken before pregnancy. Recombination linked TRBV20-1 to TRBJ2-7; the D segment could be TRBD2, given 6 matching bases. The base sequence is TGCAGTGCTAGTGCGGGATACGAGCAGTACTTC. Its coded protein is CSASAGYEQYF.